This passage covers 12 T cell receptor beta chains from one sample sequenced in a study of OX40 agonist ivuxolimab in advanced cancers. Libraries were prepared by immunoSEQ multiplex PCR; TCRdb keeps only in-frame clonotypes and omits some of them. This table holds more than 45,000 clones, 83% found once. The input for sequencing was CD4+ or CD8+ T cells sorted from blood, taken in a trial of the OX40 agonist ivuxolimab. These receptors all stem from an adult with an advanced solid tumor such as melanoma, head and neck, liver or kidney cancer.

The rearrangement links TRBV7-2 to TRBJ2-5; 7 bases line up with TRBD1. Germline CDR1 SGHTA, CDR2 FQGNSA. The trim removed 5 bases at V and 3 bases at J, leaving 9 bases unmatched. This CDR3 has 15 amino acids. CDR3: CASSPNRGAEETQYF. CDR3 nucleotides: TGTGCCAGCAGCCCCAACAGGGGAGCCGAAGAGACCCAGTACTTC.

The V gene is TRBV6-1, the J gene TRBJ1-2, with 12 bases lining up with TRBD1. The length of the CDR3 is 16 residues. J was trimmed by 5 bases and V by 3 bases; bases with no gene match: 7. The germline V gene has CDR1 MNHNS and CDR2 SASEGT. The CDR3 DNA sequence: TGTGCCAGCAGTGATCAAAGGGGACAGGGGGCTTATGGCTACACCTTC. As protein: CASSDQRGQGAYGYTF.

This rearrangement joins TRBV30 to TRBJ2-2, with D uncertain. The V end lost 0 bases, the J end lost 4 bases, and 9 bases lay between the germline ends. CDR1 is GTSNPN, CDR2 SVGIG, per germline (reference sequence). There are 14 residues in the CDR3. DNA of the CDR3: TGTGCCTGGAGTGTACTTTCGGTCACCGGGGAGCTGTTTTTT. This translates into CAWSVLSVTGELFF.

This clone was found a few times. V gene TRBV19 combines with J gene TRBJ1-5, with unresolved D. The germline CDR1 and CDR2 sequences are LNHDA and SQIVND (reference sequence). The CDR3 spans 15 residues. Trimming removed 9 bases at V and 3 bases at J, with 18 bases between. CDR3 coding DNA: TGTGCCAGCACCGGATCAGGAACACTCAATCAGCCCCAGCATTTT. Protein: CASTGSGTLNQPQHF.

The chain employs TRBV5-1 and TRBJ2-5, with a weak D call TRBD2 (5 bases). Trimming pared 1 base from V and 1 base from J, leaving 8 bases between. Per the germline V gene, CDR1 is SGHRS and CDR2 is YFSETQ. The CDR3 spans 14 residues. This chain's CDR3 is CASSLRGLQETQYF. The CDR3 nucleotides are TGCGCCAGCAGCTTGCGAGGACTCCAAGAGACCCAGTACTTC.

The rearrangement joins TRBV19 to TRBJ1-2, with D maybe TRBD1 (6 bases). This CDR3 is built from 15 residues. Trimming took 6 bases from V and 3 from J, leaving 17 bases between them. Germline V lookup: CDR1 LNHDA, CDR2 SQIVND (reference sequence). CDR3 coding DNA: TGTGCCAGTAGACCAGAGGGGGGAAGGGACTATGGCTACACCTTC. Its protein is CASRPEGGRDYGYTF. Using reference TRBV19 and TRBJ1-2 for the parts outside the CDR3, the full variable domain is DGGITQSPKYLFRKEGQNVTLSCEQNLNHDAMYWYRQDPGQGLRLIYYSQIVNDFQKGDIAEGYSVSREKKESFPLTVTSAQKNPTAFYLCASRPEGGRDYGYTFGSGTRLTVV.

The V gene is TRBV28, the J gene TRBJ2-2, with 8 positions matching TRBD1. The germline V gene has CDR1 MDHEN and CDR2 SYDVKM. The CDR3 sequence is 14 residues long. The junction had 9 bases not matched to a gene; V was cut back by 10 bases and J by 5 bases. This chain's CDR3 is CATQGAGNTGELFF. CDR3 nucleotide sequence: TGTGCCACCCAGGGGGCGGGTAATACCGGGGAGCTGTTTTTT. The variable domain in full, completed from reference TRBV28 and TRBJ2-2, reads DVKVTQSSRYLVKRTGEKVFLECVQDMDHENMFWYRQDPGLGLRLIYFSYDVKMKEKGDIPEGYSVSREKKERFSLILESASTNQTSMYLCATQGAGNTGELFFGEGSRLTVL.

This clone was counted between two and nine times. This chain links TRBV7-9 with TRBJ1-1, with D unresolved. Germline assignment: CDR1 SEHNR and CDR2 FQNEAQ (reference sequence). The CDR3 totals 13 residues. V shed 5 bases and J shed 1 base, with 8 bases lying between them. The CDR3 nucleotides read TGTGCCAGCAGCCGGAATACGAACACTGAAGCTTTCTTT. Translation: CASSRNTNTEAFF.

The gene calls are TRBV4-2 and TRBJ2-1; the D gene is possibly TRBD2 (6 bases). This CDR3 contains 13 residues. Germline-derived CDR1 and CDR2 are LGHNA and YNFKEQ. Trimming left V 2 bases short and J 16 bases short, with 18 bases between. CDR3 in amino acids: CASSQSTGVQRFF. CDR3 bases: TGTGCCAGCAGCCAATCTACGGGGGTTCAGCGTTTCTTC.

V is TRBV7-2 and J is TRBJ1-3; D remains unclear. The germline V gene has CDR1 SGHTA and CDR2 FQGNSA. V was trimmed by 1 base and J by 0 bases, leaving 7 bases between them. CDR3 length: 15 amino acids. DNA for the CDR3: TGTGCCAGCAGCTTAGTCCCAGGCTCTGGAAACACCATATATTTT. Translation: CASSLVPGSGNTIYF. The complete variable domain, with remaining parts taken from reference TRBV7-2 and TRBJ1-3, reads GAGVSQSPSNKVTEKGKDVELRCDPISGHTALYWYRQSLGQGLEFLIYFQGNSAPDKSGLPSDRFSAERTGGSVSTLTIQRTQQEDSAVYLCASSLVPGSGNTIYFGEGSWLTVV.

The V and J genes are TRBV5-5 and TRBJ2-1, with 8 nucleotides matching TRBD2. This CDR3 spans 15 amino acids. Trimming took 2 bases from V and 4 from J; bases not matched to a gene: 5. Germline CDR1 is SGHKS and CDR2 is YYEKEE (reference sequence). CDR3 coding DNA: TGTGCCAGCAGCTTCGAAACTAGCGGTTACAATGAGCAGTTCTTC. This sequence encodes CASSFETSGYNEQFF.

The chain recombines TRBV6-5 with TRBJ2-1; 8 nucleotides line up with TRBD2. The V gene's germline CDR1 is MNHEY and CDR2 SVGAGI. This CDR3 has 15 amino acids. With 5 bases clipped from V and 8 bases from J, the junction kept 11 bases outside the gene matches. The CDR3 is CASSTRRGGRDEQFF. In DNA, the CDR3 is TGTGCCAGCAGTACGCGACGGGGGGGCCGCGATGAGCAGTTCTTC.